The 15 T cell receptor beta chains presented below share a single source sample, sequenced in a study of identical twins. TCRdb re-analysed the 5' RACE reads in MiXCR, keeping a single row per CDR3 protein. The data show approximately 210,000 distinct CDR3 sequences, approximately 9% seen once. The specimen sequenced was memory (CD45RO+) T cells sorted from blood. All receptors derive from a woman aged 18-29 years in good health.

The sample holds a few counts of this clonotype. The chain combines TRBV5-1 with TRBJ2-2; D is unclear. In germline, CDR1 is SGHRS, CDR2 YFSETQ. Deletions cut 4 bases from V and 10 bases from J, with 11 bases between. The CDR3 sequence is 12 residues long. CDR3 loop: CASSASHEELFF. For the CDR3, the DNA is TGCGCCAGCAGCGCTAGTCACGAGGAGCTGTTTTTT.

The J gene is TRBJ2-3, the V gene TRBV29-1; 7 nucleotides align to TRBD1. V was clipped by 6 bases and J by 3 bases; unmatched bases: 12. This CDR3 comprises 15 residues. Germline assignment: CDR1 SQVTM and CDR2 ANQGSEA. This CDR3 is CSVKRRQGTTDTQYF. Here the CDR3 DNA reads TGCAGCGTCAAAAGGAGACAGGGTACAACAGATACGCAGTATTTT.

This clonotype was picked up a small number of times. The chain recombines TRBV7-2 with TRBJ2-5, with 8 bases identical to TRBD2. Germline CDR1 and CDR2: SGHTA and FQGNSA. The CDR3 length is 18 residues. Trimming took 0 bases from V and 0 from J; bases not matched to a gene: 9. This CDR3 is CASSLAPSGSTYQETQYF. In nucleotides, the CDR3 is TGTGCCAGCAGCTTAGCGCCTAGCGGGTCGACGTACCAAGAGACCCAGTACTTC.

This CDR3 is CASRRGQAANHEQYF. For the CDR3, the DNA is TGTGCCAGCAGGCGGGGTCAGGCGGCTAACCACGAGCAGTACTTC. V gene TRBV12-3 or TRBV12-4 combines with J gene TRBJ2-7; D may be TRBD2 (6 bases). The ends were cut back, 6 bases at V and 5 bases at J, with 20 bases in the middle. CDR3 size: 15 residues.

The V and J genes are TRBV20-1 and TRBJ1-1; D is undetermined. Trimming removed 6 bases from V and 1 base from J, with 9 bases in between. CDR1 is DFQATT and CDR2 is SNEGSKA in the germline V gene (reference sequence). CDR3 size: 12 residues. The CDR3 protein is CSATQPNTEAFF. CDR3 sequence (DNA): TGCAGTGCGACACAACCGAACACTGAAGCTTTCTTT.

The V gene is TRBV7-3, the J gene TRBJ2-2; weak D call: TRBD1 (6 bases). The CDR3 sequence is 14 residues long. In germline, CDR1 is SGHTA, CDR2 FQGTGA. The V end lost 10 bases, the J end lost 2 bases, and 14 bases lay between the germline ends. The CDR3 nucleotides are TGTGCCACCAGACGAGGGGGAAACACCGGGGAGCTGTTTTTT. Translating gives CATRRGGNTGELFF.

The gene calls are TRBV12-3 or TRBV12-4 and TRBJ1-1; D might be TRBD1 (6 bases). This CDR3 comprises 14 residues. The V end was cut by 8 bases, the J end by 2 bases, with 15 bases between. The CDR3 DNA follows: TGTGCCAGCCGTCGATCGGACAGCAACACTGAAGCTTTCTTT. As protein: CASRRSDSNTEAFF.

This rearrangement joins TRBV12-3 or TRBV12-4 to TRBJ2-7; TRBD1 agrees at 7 bases. After removal of 6 bases from V and 5 bases from J, the junction contained 10 bases not matched to a gene. There are 14 residues in the CDR3. CDR3 region: CASSQRQGWNEQYF. In nucleotides, the CDR3 is TGTGCCAGCAGCCAACGACAGGGTTGGAACGAGCAGTACTTC.

This clonotype was observed many times. J is TRBJ1-2 and V is TRBV5-1; 7 nucleotides line up with TRBD1. The CDR3 is 14 amino acids. Germline V lookup: CDR1 SGHRS, CDR2 YFSETQ. V lost 1 base and J lost 3; bases outside the gene matches: 3. The CDR3 here is CASSLTGADYGYTF. In DNA, the CDR3 is TGCGCCAGCAGCTTGACAGGGGCCGACTATGGCTACACCTTC.

The rearrangement links TRBV27 to TRBJ1-5, with no clear D. Germline V CDR1 and CDR2: MNHEY, SMNVEV (reference sequence). The germline V and J ends were trimmed by 2 bases and 2 bases, with 10 bases remaining between them. The CDR3 has 15 residues. CDR3 in amino acids: CASSLLADGNQPQHF. CDR3 nucleotides: TGTGCCAGCAGTTTACTCGCCGACGGCAATCAGCCCCAGCATTTT.

The V call is TRBV2, the J call TRBJ1-1; D perhaps matches TRBD1 (5 bases). Germline CDR1 SNHLY, CDR2 FYNNEI. CDR3 size: 16 residues. V gave up 7 bases and J gave up 3 bases, with 21 bases separating them. For the CDR3, the DNA is TGTGCCAGCACCCGGGGACCGCCTGTATGGGACACTGAAGCTTTCTTT. Amino acids: CASTRGPPVWDTEAFF.

This clonotype was seen more than once but under ten times. The chain couples TRBV5-1 to TRBJ2-3; D ambiguous. The CDR3 extends over 14 amino acids. Trimming removed 2 bases at V and 4 bases at J, with 11 bases between. The V gene's germline CDR1 is SGHRS and CDR2 YFSETQ. This CDR3 is CASSFVLGADTQYF. DNA for the CDR3: TGCGCCAGCAGCTTTGTTCTGGGCGCAGATACGCAGTATTTT. Full variable domain (remainder filled in from reference TRBV5-1 and TRBJ2-3): KAGVTQTPRYLIKTRGQQVTLSCSPISGHRSVSWYQQTPGQGLQFLFEYFSETQRNKGNFPGRFSGRQFSNSRSEMNVSTLELGDSALYLCASSFVLGADTQYFGPGTRLTVL.

There are a few counts of this clonotype. This CDR3 reads CSAEGEGTQYF. CDR3 nucleotide sequence: TGCAGTGCCGAGGGGGAGGGGACCCAGTACTTC. The chain combines TRBV20-1 with TRBJ2-5; maybe TRBD2 (7 bases). The CDR3 contains 11 residues. Germline V gene data show CDR1 as DFQATT and CDR2 as SNEGSKA (reference sequence). With 6 bases removed from V and 7 bases from J, the gap between germline ends came to 12 bases.

This clonotype was seen a few times. The chain joins TRBV27 to TRBJ2-1, with D tentatively TRBD2 (5 bases). This CDR3 comprises 14 residues. V gave up 7 bases and J gave up 3 bases, with 13 bases separating them. In germline, CDR1 is MNHEY, CDR2 SMNVEV (reference sequence). The CDR3 DNA sequence: TGTGCCAGCAAGCGGATCGGCGGCTACAATGAGCAGTTCTTC. Translating gives CASKRIGGYNEQFF.

This clonotype has more than one count but fewer than ten. V gene TRBV5-1 combines with J gene TRBJ2-7; no definite D call. CDR3 size: 13 residues. Trimming stripped 4 bases from V and 7 bases from J, with 15 bases between. The germline V gene has CDR1 SGHRS and CDR2 YFSETQ. The CDR3 region is CASSLVRPGEQYF. CDR3 bases: TGCGCCAGCAGCCTCGTCAGGCCGGGTGAGCAGTACTTC.